The 9 T cell receptor beta chains below were found in one sample sequenced in a study of T cells in Graves' hyperthyroidism and ophthalmopathy. The CDR3 regions of TCR beta were amplified from RNA transcripts. Carried out on the TCR CDR3, a first-round RT-PCR used the HTBI primer set. TCRdb processed the multiplex PCR reads anew with MiXCR; each CDR3 protein has one entry. The table includes about 290,000 distinct CDR3 sequences, less than 20% detected once. The sequencing sample was made of blood. The origin of the receptors is a man aged 50-60 years with Graves' ophthalmopathy.

This clonotype was seen many times. V is TRBV11-2 and J is TRBJ1-2; D possibly corresponds to TRBD1 (6 bases). CDR1 is SGHAT and CDR2 is FQNNGV in the germline V gene. The CDR3 length is 14 residues. V was clipped by 4 bases and J by 5 bases, with 14 bases between them. The CDR3 sequence: CASSSPGEWYGYTF. The DNA for the CDR3 is TGTGCCAGCAGCTCCCCAGGGGAGTGGTATGGCTACACCTTC.

This clonotype showed up many times. The V call is TRBV12-3 or TRBV12-4, the J call TRBJ2-4; D gene unclear. The CDR3 runs 14 residues. V lost 2 bases to trimming and J lost 0 bases, with 5 bases between them. CDR3 sequence (DNA): TGTGCCAGCAGTTTAAGCCTAGCCAAAAACATTCAGTACTTC. Protein sequence: CASSLSLAKNIQYF.

This clonotype turned up a few times. This chain joins TRBV28 and TRBJ2-2; D perhaps matches TRBD1 (5 bases). Trimming took off 3 bases at V and 3 bases at J, with 14 bases between the two ends. In germline, CDR1 is MDHEN, CDR2 SYDVKM. CDR3 length equals 16 residues. CDR3 loop: CASSFPRRADTGELFF. CDR3 sequence (DNA): TGTGCCAGCAGTTTCCCCCGCAGGGCTGACACCGGGGAGCTGTTTTTT.

This clonotype has a count of ten or more. The CDR3 region has the DNA TGTGCCTCAGCAATAGCGGGCTACGAGCAGTTCTTC. This translates into CASAIAGYEQFF. The chain couples TRBV13 to TRBJ2-1; 7 bases are shared with TRBD2. Germline V gene sequence: CDR1 PRHDT, CDR2 FYEKMQ (reference sequence). The CDR3 sequence is 12 residues long. The V segment lost 11 bases and the J segment 10 bases; nucleotides outside the gene matches: 11.

The chain carries TRBV28 and TRBJ1-2, with a tentative D call TRBD1 (5 bases). The V gene's germline CDR1 is MDHEN and CDR2 SYDVKM. Trimming removed 7 bases at V and 12 bases at J, with 18 bases between. CDR3 size: 12 residues. Here the CDR3 DNA reads TGTGCCAGCATCGAAGGTGGGGGGGTTCACACCTTC. It codes for CASIEGGGVHTF.

J is TRBJ2-7 and V is TRBV12-3 or TRBV12-4; D is perhaps TRBD1 (5 bases). The CDR3 has 11 amino acids. V was shortened by 8 bases and J by 6 bases, with 11 bases between the two germline ends. CDR3 protein: CASGAHVEQYF. The CDR3 nucleotides read TGTGCCAGCGGGGCTCACGTCGAGCAGTACTTC.

This clonotype was detected many times. V gene TRBV20-1 combines with J gene TRBJ2-1; tentatively, D is TRBD1 or TRBD2 (6 bases each). This CDR3 has 15 residues. Trimming removed 3 bases at V and 8 bases at J, with 20 bases between. The germline gives CDR1 DFQATT, CDR2 SNEGSKA (reference sequence). CDR3 protein: CSARRGANPWDEQFF. CDR3 DNA sequence: TGCAGTGCTAGGAGGGGGGCCAATCCGTGGGATGAGCAGTTCTTC.

In its sample, this clonotype was seen a few times. The J gene is TRBJ2-1, the V gene TRBV11-3, with TRBD2 matching over 12 bases. V lost 2 bases to trimming and J lost 6 bases; unmatched junction nucleotides: 8. The CDR3 extends over 17 amino acids. Germline lookup yields CDR1 SGHNT and CDR2 YENEEA. In DNA form, the CDR3 reads TGTGCCAGCAGCTTAAGTCCGCTAGCGGGAGGGCCCAATGAGCAGTTCTTC. Translating gives CASSLSPLAGGPNEQFF.

This clonotype was counted a few times. A much larger clone lies a single base off, so this may be a read error. The chain employs TRBV18 and TRBJ1-1, with D perhaps TRBD1 (6 bases). Germline V CDR1 and CDR2: KGHSH, LQKENI. V dropped 5 bases and J dropped 8 bases, with 12 bases sitting between them. The CDR3 has 12 residues. The CDR3 loop is CASSSGQREAFF. The CDR3 bases are TGTGCCAGCTCATCTGGACAGAGGGAAGCTTTCTTT. Drawing the rest from reference TRBV18 and TRBJ1-1, the complete variable domain is NAGVMQNPRHLVRRRGQEARLRCSPMKGHSHVYWYRQLPEEGLKFMVYLQKENIIDESGMPKERFSAEFPKEGPSILRIQQVVRGDSAAYFCASSSGQREAFFGQGTRLTVV.